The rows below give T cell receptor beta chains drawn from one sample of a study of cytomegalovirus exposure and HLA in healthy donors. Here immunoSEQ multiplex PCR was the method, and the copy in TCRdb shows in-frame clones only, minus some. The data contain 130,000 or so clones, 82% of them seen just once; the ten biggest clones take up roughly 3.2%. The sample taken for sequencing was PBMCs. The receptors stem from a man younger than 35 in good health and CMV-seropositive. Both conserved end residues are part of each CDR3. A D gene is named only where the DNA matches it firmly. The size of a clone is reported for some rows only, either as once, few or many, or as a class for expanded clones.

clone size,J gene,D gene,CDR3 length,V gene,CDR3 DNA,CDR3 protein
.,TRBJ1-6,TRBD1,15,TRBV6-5,TGTGCCAGCAGTTACTCGGGACAGTATAATTCACCCCTCCACTTT,CASSYSGQYNSPLHF
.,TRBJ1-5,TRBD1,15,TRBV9,TGTGCCAGCAGCGTACAGGGGGCTGGGAATCAGCCCCAGCATTTT,CASSVQGAGNQPQHF
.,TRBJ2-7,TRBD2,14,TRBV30,TGTGCCTGGACCCCGGGGGGAACCAGACGCGAGCAGTACTTC,CAWTPGGTRREQYF
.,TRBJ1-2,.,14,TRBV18,TGTGCCAGCTCAGCTCAGGGATCTAACTATGGCTACACCTTC,CASSAQGSNYGYTF
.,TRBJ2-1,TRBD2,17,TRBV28,TGTGCCAGCAGACCCTTACTAGCGCAAAGCTCCTACAATGAGCAGTTCTTC,CASRPLLAQSSYNEQFF
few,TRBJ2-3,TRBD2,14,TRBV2,TGTGCCAGCACCAGGACTAGCGGTACAGATACGCAGTATTTT,CASTRTSGTDTQYF
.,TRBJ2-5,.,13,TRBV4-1,TGCGCCAGCAGCCAAACAGGCTTGGCGGCCCAGTACTTC,CASSQTGLAAQYF
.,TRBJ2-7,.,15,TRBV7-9,TGTGCCAGCAGCCAACTCGACAGGATTGGGGGCGAGCAGTACTTC,CASSQLDRIGGEQYF
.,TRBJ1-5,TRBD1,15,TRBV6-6,TGTGCCAGCAGTCTCGACAGGGGTGGCAATCAGCCCCAGCATTTT,CASSLDRGGNQPQHF
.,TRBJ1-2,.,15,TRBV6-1,TGTGCCAGCATTCGAACTTTAGATGTGTTTGATGGCTACACCTTC,CASIRTLDVFDGYTF
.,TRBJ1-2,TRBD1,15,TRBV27,TGTGCCAGCGGTGGACCAGGGGGCCGTAACTATGGCTACACCTTC,CASGGPGGRNYGYTF
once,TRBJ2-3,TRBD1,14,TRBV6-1,TGTGCCAGCAGTGGACAGGGCGAACTTAGCACGCAGTATTTT,CASSGQGELSTQYF
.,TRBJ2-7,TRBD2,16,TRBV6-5,TGTGCCAGCAGTTACTCGCTAGCGGGAGGGCCCTACGAGCAGTACTTC,CASSYSLAGGPYEQYF
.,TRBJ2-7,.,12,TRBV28,TGTGCCAGCAGTCCTTCACTCTACGAGCAGTACTTC,CASSPSLYEQYF
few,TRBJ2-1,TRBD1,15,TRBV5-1,TGCGCCAGCAGCCCCGAGAGGACAGGGATCAATGAGCAGTTCTTC,CASSPERTGINEQFF
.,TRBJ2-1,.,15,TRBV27,TGTGCCAGCAGTTTATCAGGCGGGACCTACAATGAGCAGTTCTTC,CASSLSGGTYNEQFF
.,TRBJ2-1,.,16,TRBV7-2,TGTGCCAGCAGCACCCACAGGGAGCCCACTCCCAATGAGCAGTTCTTC,CASSTHREPTPNEQFF
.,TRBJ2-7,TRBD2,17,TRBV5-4,TGTGCCAGCAGCTGGGGGGGGACTAGCGGGCCCTTATACGAGCAGTACTTC,CASSWGGTSGPLYEQYF
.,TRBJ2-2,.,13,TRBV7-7,TGTGCTAGCTCACAGCTGAACACCGGGGAGCTGTTTTTT,CASSQLNTGELFF
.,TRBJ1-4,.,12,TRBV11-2,TGTGCCAGCAGCTTAGTAGGAGGGAAACTGTTTTTT,CASSLVGGKLFF
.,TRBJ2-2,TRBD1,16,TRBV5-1,TGCGCCAGCAGCTTGGGGGGACAGGGGAACACCGGGGAGCTGTTTTTT,CASSLGGQGNTGELFF
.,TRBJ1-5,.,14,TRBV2,TGTGCCAGCAGCCGCCAGGGCCCCAATCAGCCCCAGCATTTT,CASSRQGPNQPQHF
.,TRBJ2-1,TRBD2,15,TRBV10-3,TGTGCCATCAGTGAGTCTAGCGGGGGGAGAAGTGAGCAGTTCTTC,CAISESSGGRSEQFF
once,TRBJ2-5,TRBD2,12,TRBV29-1,TGCAGCGTCTCGACTAGCGGGGAGACCCAGTACTTC,CSVSTSGETQYF
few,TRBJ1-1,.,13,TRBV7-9,TGTGCCAGCAGCCCCAGACATAACACTGAAGCTTTCTTT,CASSPRHNTEAFF
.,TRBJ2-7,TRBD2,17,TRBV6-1,TGTGCCAGCAGTGACCCACCCGGGACTAGCGGGGCCTACGAGCAGTACTTC,CASSDPPGTSGAYEQYF
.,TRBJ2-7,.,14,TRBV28,TGTGCCAGCAGTTTAGGGGGACTCTCCTACGAGCAGTACTTC,CASSLGGLSYEQYF
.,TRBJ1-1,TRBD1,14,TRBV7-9,TGTGCCAGCAGCCCCAAGACAGGGGGCACTGAAGCTTTCTTT,CASSPKTGGTEAFF
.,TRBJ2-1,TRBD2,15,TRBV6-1,TGTGCCAGCAGTGGACTAGCGGGAGGGCCAAATGAGCAGTTCTTC,CASSGLAGGPNEQFF
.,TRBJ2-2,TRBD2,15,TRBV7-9,TGTGCCAGCCTCCCGCGGGAGCGGGGCACCGGGGAGCTGTTTTTT,CASLPRERGTGELFF
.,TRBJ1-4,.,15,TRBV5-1,TGCGCCAGCAGCCCCTCAGGGGTAACTAATGAAAAACTGTTTTTT,CASSPSGVTNEKLFF
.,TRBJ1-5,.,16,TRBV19,TGTGCCAGTAGTCCGCGACAGAGTGCGGCGAGTCAGCCCCAGCATTTT,CASSPRQSAASQPQHF
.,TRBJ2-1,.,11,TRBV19,TGTGCCAGCCGGGTGGTCAATGAGCAGTTCTTC,CASRVVNEQFF
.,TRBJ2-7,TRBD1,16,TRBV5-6,TGTGCCAGCAGCTTCCGGGACAGGGGGCGCGGGTACGAGCAGTACTTC,CASSFRDRGRGYEQYF
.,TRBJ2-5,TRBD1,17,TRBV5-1,TGCGCCAGCAGGCCTTCGCCCAGGGGGTCTTTACAAGAGACCCAGTACTTC,CASRPSPRGSLQETQYF
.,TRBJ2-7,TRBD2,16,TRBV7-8,TGTGCCAGCAGCGGACTAGCGGGAGGCGGTTCCTACGAGCAGTACTTC,CASSGLAGGGSYEQYF
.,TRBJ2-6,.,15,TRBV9,TGTGCCAGCAGCGTACGTCTCCCTGGGGCCAACGTCCTGACTTTC,CASSVRLPGANVLTF
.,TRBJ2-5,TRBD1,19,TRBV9,TGTGCCAGCAGCGCCGGGGACAGCCCGAATCCGATGTACCAAGAGACCCAGTACTTC,CASSAGDSPNPMYQETQYF
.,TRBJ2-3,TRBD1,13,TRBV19,TGTGCCAGTGGGACAGGGTCCACAGATACGCAGTATTTT,CASGTGSTDTQYF
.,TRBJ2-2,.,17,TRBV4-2,TGTGCCAGCAGCCAAGAGGTTCCCAGGGGGAACACCGGGGAGCTGTTTTTT,CASSQEVPRGNTGELFF
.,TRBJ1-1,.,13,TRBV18,TGTGCCAGCTCACCATCGTCCTCCACTGAAGCTTTCTTT,CASSPSSSTEAFF
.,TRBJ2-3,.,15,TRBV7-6,TGTGCCAGCAGCCCCGGGGTAGCGGGCACAGATACGCAGTATTTT,CASSPGVAGTDTQYF
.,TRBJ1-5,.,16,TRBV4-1,TGCGCCAGCAGCCATGGTATAACAGGATCTAATCAGCCCCAGCATTTT,CASSHGITGSNQPQHF
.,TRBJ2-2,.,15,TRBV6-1,TGTGCCACCCAGAAGCCCGGGGTCGACACCGGGGAGCTGTTTTTT,CATQKPGVDTGELFF
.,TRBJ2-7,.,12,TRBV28,TGTGCCAGCACCCCCGACAGGTACGAGCAGTACTTC,CASTPDRYEQYF